These T cell receptor beta chains were read from a single sample in a study of T cells in Graves' hyperthyroidism and ophthalmopathy. TCRdb independently ran MiXCR on the multiplex PCR reads; one entry per CDR3 protein. The repertoire holds about 640,000 distinct CDR3 sequences, roughly 14% seen once, with roughly an eighth in the top ten. The sequenced material came from blood. The receptor source for this set is a woman in her forties or fifties with Graves' ophthalmopathy. The CDR3 runs from the conserved cysteine through the conserved F or W. The D gene is left open where the match is weak. Clone size is stated in some rows and not others, as once, few, many or a class when expanded.

clone size	V gene	CDR3 length	D gene	J gene	CDR3 protein	CDR3 DNA
many	TRBV20-1	13	NA	TRBJ2-7	CSARGGPNYEQYF	TGCAGTGCTAGAGGAGGACCCAACTACGAGCAGTACTTC
many	TRBV28	15	TRBD1	TRBJ2-7	CASRWGQGDTYEQYF	TGTGCCAGCAGATGGGGACAGGGGGATACCTACGAGCAGTACTTC
many	TRBV7-2	15	NA	TRBJ2-7	CASSLRASFSYEQYF	TGTGCCAGCAGCTTGAGGGCGTCCTTCTCCTACGAGCAGTACTTC
many	TRBV28	14	NA	TRBJ2-2	CASSLRLNTGELFF	TGTGCCAGCAGTCTTAGACTGAACACCGGGGAGCTGTTTTTT
many	TRBV7-3	19	TRBD2	TRBJ2-7	CASSLIPRPGLAEAYEQYF	TGTGCCAGCAGCTTAATACCACGTCCGGGACTAGCGGAAGCCTACGAGCAGTACTTC
many	TRBV20-1	14	TRBD2	TRBJ2-7	CSARPGGDSHEQYF	TGCAGTGCTAGGCCGGGGGGAGACAGTCACGAGCAGTACTTC
NA	TRBV4-1	13	NA	TRBJ1-3	CASAQGFGNTIYF	TGCGCCAGCGCACAGGGTTTCGGAAACACCATATATTTT
many	TRBV28	14	NA	TRBJ2-4	CATSRFRAKNIQYF	TGTGCCACCAGTAGGTTTCGGGCAAAAAACATTCAGTACTTC
many	TRBV18	15	NA	TRBJ2-7	CASSPPGRERSEQYF	TGTGCCAGCTCACCCCCGGGACGAGAGAGATCCGAGCAGTACTTC
few	TRBV11-3	14	NA	TRBJ2-2	CASSSDSGAGELFF	TGTGCCAGCAGCTCGGATTCGGGCGCCGGGGAGCTGTTTTTT
few	TRBV19	17	NA	TRBJ2-6	CASSISATPGGANVLTF	TGTGCCAGTAGTATCTCGGCAACCCCTGGGGGGGCCAACGTCCTGACTTTC
many	TRBV7-9	13	NA	TRBJ1-1	CASSLYENTEAFF	TGTGCCAGCAGCTTATACGAGAACACTGAAGCTTTCTTT
many	TRBV2	14	TRBD1	TRBJ2-5	CASTSDRGKETQYF	TGTGCCAGCACGTCAGACAGGGGTAAAGAGACCCAGTACTTC
few	TRBV5-1	15	NA	TRBJ1-3	CASSLGDSIGNTIYF	TGCGCCAGCAGCTTGGGGGATTCTATCGGAAACACCATATATTTT
NA	TRBV29-1	16	NA	TRBJ2-3	CSVEDLGEWGTDTQYF	TGCAGCGTTGAAGATCTAGGGGAATGGGGCACAGATACGCAGTATTTT
many	TRBV2	14	TRBD1	TRBJ2-1	CASRGTELYNEQFF	TGTGCCAGCAGGGGGACAGAACTCTACAATGAGCAGTTCTTC
many	TRBV7-2	13	TRBD1	TRBJ2-7	CASSRKTGFEQYF	TGTGCCAGCAGCCGGAAGACAGGGTTCGAGCAGTACTTC
NA	TRBV28	16	TRBD1	TRBJ1-1	CASRPRTGGVNTEAFF	TGTGCCAGCAGACCCCGGACAGGAGGAGTAAACACTGAAGCTTTCTTT
many	TRBV20-1	15	TRBD2	TRBJ2-1	CSARVAGVLYNEQFF	TGCAGTGCTAGAGTAGCGGGAGTGCTATACAATGAGCAGTTCTTC
few	TRBV12-3/TRBV12-4	12	NA	TRBJ2-1	CASSFLGLDQFF	TGTGCCAGCAGTTTCTTGGGACTTGATCAGTTCTTC
many	TRBV6-1	14	TRBD1	TRBJ1-5	CASSSGTGSQPQHF	TGTGCCAGCAGCTCCGGGACAGGGTCTCAGCCCCAGCATTTT
few	TRBV7-9	14	NA	TRBJ2-2	CASSLAKVPGELFF	TGTGCCAGCAGCTTAGCGAAGGTCCCCGGGGAGCTGTTTTTT
NA	TRBV4-3	15	TRBD2	TRBJ2-5	CASSHKLAAQETQYF	TGCGCCAGCAGCCATAAACTAGCGGCACAAGAGACCCAGTACTTC
many	TRBV12-3/TRBV12-4	16	TRBD1	TRBJ1-5	CASSLVQGIGNQPQHF	TGTGCCAGCAGTTTGGTACAGGGGATCGGCAATCAGCCCCAGCATTTT
NA	TRBV20-1	12	NA	TRBJ2-1	CSASGTYNEQFF	TGCAGTGCTAGCGGGACCTACAATGAGCAGTTCTTC
many	TRBV7-3	12	NA	TRBJ2-3	CASSFPGGTQYF	TGTGCCAGCAGCTTCCCCGGTGGTACGCAGTATTTT
NA	TRBV19	14	NA	TRBJ2-2	CASTLGLVAGELFF	TGTGCCAGTACCCTAGGGTTGGTGGCCGGGGAGCTGTTTTTT
many	TRBV28	14	TRBD2	TRBJ2-7	CASSLTSGTYEQYF	TGTGCCAGCAGTTTAACTAGCGGAACCTACGAGCAGTACTTC
NA	TRBV13	17	TRBD2	TRBJ2-1	CASSLVSGRRVYNEQFF	TGTGCCAGCAGCTTAGTTAGCGGGAGGCGGGTTTACAATGAGCAGTTCTTC
many	TRBV20-1	14	TRBD2	TRBJ2-7	CSAAPGLALGEQYF	TGCAGTGCTGCTCCGGGACTAGCCCTCGGCGAGCAGTACTTC
many	TRBV27	15	NA	TRBJ2-3	CASSFSPPGADTQYF	TGTGCCAGCAGTTTTTCCCCTCCAGGGGCAGATACGCAGTATTTT
NA	TRBV20-1	14	NA	TRBJ1-6	CSARSDRLYSPLHF	TGCAGTGCTAGATCTGACAGGCTCTATTCACCCCTCCACTTT
many	TRBV20-1	15	TRBD2	TRBJ2-3	CSATTSGRVIDTQYF	TGCAGTGCTACGACTAGCGGGAGGGTTATAGATACGCAGTATTTT
many	TRBV27	15	NA	TRBJ2-7	CASSLSGGVRYEQYF	TGTGCCAGCAGTTTATCGGGGGGAGTTAGGTACGAGCAGTACTTC
many	TRBV11-2	16	NA	TRBJ2-1	CASSVNPGQAFNEQFF	TGTGCCAGCAGCGTTAACCCAGGGCAGGCTTTCAATGAGCAGTTCTTC
NA	TRBV7-9	14	NA	TRBJ2-2	CASSFYADTGELFF	TGTGCCAGCAGCTTTTATGCAGATACCGGGGAGCTGTTTTTT
many	TRBV6-2/TRBV6-3	12	NA	TRBJ2-1	CASSYSIHEQFF	TGTGCCAGCAGTTACTCGATACATGAGCAGTTCTTC
NA	TRBV29-1	15	TRBD2	TRBJ2-7	CSIPGLAALYYEQYF	TGCAGCATTCCGGGACTAGCGGCCCTATACTACGAGCAGTACTTC
many	TRBV3-1	17	TRBD2	TRBJ2-7	CASSQTKQTSGRGEQYF	TGTGCCAGCAGCCAAACGAAACAAACTAGCGGGAGAGGCGAGCAGTACTTC
many	TRBV11-2	16	NA	TRBJ2-7	CASSLDFSSNSYEQYF	TGTGCCAGCAGCTTAGATTTCAGCTCGAACTCCTACGAGCAGTACTTC
many	TRBV27	15	TRBD2	TRBJ2-3	CASSSSGLPWGTQYF	TGTGCCAGCAGTTCGTCGGGACTACCCTGGGGTACGCAGTATTTT
many	TRBV28	15	TRBD1	TRBJ1-2	CASSLGGTAHYGYTF	TGTGCCAGCAGTTTGGGGGGGACAGCCCACTATGGCTACACCTTC
few	TRBV11-1	14	NA	TRBJ2-7	CASSQATWGGEQYF	TGCGCCAGCAGCCAAGCTACCTGGGGAGGCGAGCAGTACTTC
many	TRBV29-1	14	NA	TRBJ1-2	CSVAVKGLNYGYTF	TGCAGCGTCGCGGTAAAGGGACTGAACTATGGCTACACCTTC
many	TRBV5-6	16	TRBD2	TRBJ2-7	CASSLSASGMEGEQYF	TGTGCCAGCAGCTTGTCGGCTAGCGGGATGGAGGGGGAGCAGTACTTC
NA	TRBV7-2	15	TRBD2	TRBJ2-5	CASSWGPGGRETQYF	TGTGCCAGCAGCTGGGGTCCCGGCGGGAGAGAGACCCAGTACTTC
many	TRBV20-1	11	NA	TRBJ2-7	CSATTGVEQYF	TGCAGTGCGACCACGGGGGTCGAGCAGTACTTC
many	TRBV28	15	NA	TRBJ2-5	CAIGTPGASQETQYF	TGTGCCATCGGGACCCCAGGGGCTTCCCAAGAGACCCAGTACTTC
NA	TRBV9	13	NA	TRBJ1-2	CASMGKDDYGYTF	TGTGCCAGCATGGGAAAGGATGACTATGGCTACACCTTC
NA	TRBV20-1	16	TRBD2	TRBJ2-3	CSARDVLAGRTDTQYF	TGCAGTGCTAGAGATGTGCTAGCGGGACGCACAGATACGCAGTATTTT
many	TRBV6-6	14	NA	TRBJ2-5	CASSYVGRQETQYF	TGTGCCAGCAGTTACGTCGGCCGTCAAGAGACCCAGTACTTC
NA	TRBV5-1	15	NA	TRBJ2-2	CASSTGQPGTGELFF	TGCGCCAGCAGCACCGGACAACCCGGGACCGGGGAGCTGTTTTTT
many	TRBV6-1	15	TRBD2	TRBJ2-1	CASSYGLAGVYEQFF	TGTGCCAGCAGTTATGGTCTAGCGGGAGTCTATGAGCAGTTCTTC